The 19 T cell receptor beta chains presented below share a single source sample, sequenced in a study of T cells in Graves' hyperthyroidism and ophthalmopathy (dated by TCRdb to the late 2010s). Libraries were constructed by multiplex PCR. TCRdb lists the instrument as Illumina HiSeq 2000. TCR beta CDR3 regions were amplified from RNA transcripts. The first round of RT-PCR for the TCR CDR3 was performed with the HTBI primer set and the Qiagen OneStep RT-PCR kit. TCRdb reworked the public reads: Q25 trimming with fastp, MiXCR clone assembly, productive beta chains retained. CDR3 protein sequences are deduplicated, and each keeps its most common genes and DNA. For this sample the table gives a few hundred thousand distinct CDR3 sequences, of which 15% to 18% were detected only once. The biggest ten clones account for 13% to 15% of the sample. The sequencing input was blood. The receptors were sampled from a woman aged 18-29 years with Graves' hyperthyroidism.

This chain joins TRBV29-1 and TRBJ1-5; a weak D match, TRBD1 (5 bases). The CDR3 length is 12 residues. V lost 6 bases and J lost 3, with 9 bases in between. Germline CDR1 and CDR2: SQVTM and ANQGSEA. The CDR3 nucleotides read TGCAGCGTACAGGAGCCCAATCAGCCCCAGCATTTT. The encoded protein is CSVQEPNQPQHF.

This clonotype has a count of ten or more. The V and J genes are TRBV11-2 and TRBJ2-2; D is perhaps TRBD1 (6 bases). The CDR3 length is 16 residues. The germline gives CDR1 SGHAT, CDR2 FQNNGV. V was cut by 3 bases and J by 1 base, with 12 bases left in between. In DNA form, the CDR3 reads TGTGCCAGCAGCTTCCAACCGGGACAGAACACCGGGGAGCTGTTTTTT. Translation gives CASSFQPGQNTGELFF.

This clonotype has ten or more counts. V gene TRBV12-3 or TRBV12-4 combines with J gene TRBJ1-4; D possibly corresponds to TRBD1 (5 bases). The CDR3 is 14 amino acids. V was shortened by 2 bases and J by 8 bases, with 12 bases between the two germline ends. CDR3 nucleotides: TGTGCCAGCAGTTTAAGCAGGGACGAGGAAAAACTGTTTTTT. Amino acids: CASSLSRDEEKLFF.

This clonotype was observed at least ten times. Here the CDR3 reads CASEGLAGPIQYF. The CDR3 nucleotides read TGTGCCAGCGAAGGACTAGCGGGGCCCATTCAGTACTTC. The chain has TRBV7-9 and TRBJ2-4; 12 bases line up with TRBD2. V was clipped by 8 bases and J by 9 bases; unmatched bases: 5. CDR1 SEHNR and CDR2 FQNEAQ come from the germline V gene (reference sequence). This CDR3 spans 13 amino acids. The full variable domain, completed using reference TRBV7-9 and TRBJ2-4, is DTGVSQNPRHKITKRGQNVTFRCDPISEHNRLYWYRQTLGQGPEFLTYFQNEAQLEKSRLLSDRFSAERPKGSFSTLEIQRTEQGDSAMYLCASEGLAGPIQYFGAGTRLSVL.

This clonotype was counted at least ten times. The J gene is TRBJ2-6, the V gene TRBV11-2; D gene ambiguous. The CDR3 sequence is 15 residues long. With 5 bases removed from V and 0 bases from J, the gap between germline ends came to 8 bases. Germline V gene data show CDR1 as SGHAT and CDR2 as FQNNGV. CDR3 DNA sequence: TGTGCCAGCAGCATCAAAAGCTCTGGGGCCAACGTCCTGACTTTC. This gives the protein CASSIKSSGANVLTF.

The rearrangement links TRBV5-1 to TRBJ2-1, with TRBD2 matching over 10 bases. Trimming removed 4 bases from V and 5 bases from J; junction bases left unmatched: 6. Per the germline V gene, CDR1 is SGHRS and CDR2 is YFSETQ. The CDR3 has 15 amino acids. In nucleotides, the CDR3 is TGCGCCAGCAGCATGACTAGCGGGCAAAACAATGAGCAGTTCTTC. Its translation: CASSMTSGQNNEQFF.

Many counts were recorded for this clonotype. The V call is TRBV6-1, the J call TRBJ2-7; the match to TRBD1 covers 7 bases. CDR3 size: 14 residues. J gave up 3 bases and V 7 bases, and 9 bases lay outside the gene matches. Looked up from germline, CDR1 is MNHNS and CDR2 is SASEGT. The CDR3 reads CASKKTGLDYEQYF. The CDR3 DNA follows: TGTGCCAGCAAAAAGACAGGGTTGGACTACGAGCAGTACTTC.

This clonotype was seen repeatedly, ten times or more. V and J are TRBV3-1 and TRBJ1-1, with a weak D call TRBD1 (5 bases). The CDR3 extends over 14 amino acids. V was cut by 0 bases and J by 7 bases, with 12 bases left in between. CDR1 is LGHDT and CDR2 is YNNKEL in the germline V gene (reference sequence). The CDR3: CASSQDWGTHEAFF. CDR3 nucleotides: TGTGCCAGCAGCCAAGATTGGGGGACTCATGAAGCTTTCTTT.

The chain couples TRBV4-2 to TRBJ1-1; D not resolved. V gave up 4 bases and J gave up 1 base, with 13 bases separating them. The CDR3 contains 15 residues. Germline V CDR1 and CDR2: LGHNA, YNFKEQ. The CDR3 protein is CASSPTGKENTEAFF. The CDR3, as DNA: TGTGCCAGCAGCCCTACGGGGAAGGAGAACACTGAAGCTTTCTTT.

In this sample, this clonotype turned up many times. The rearrangement uses TRBV28 and TRBJ2-1; D remains ambiguous. Germline V gene sequence: CDR1 MDHEN, CDR2 SYDVKM. This CDR3 has 16 residues. V was clipped by 7 bases and J by 2 bases, with 18 bases between them. CDR3 loop: CASNPAGGSTYNEQFF. The CDR3 DNA reads as TGTGCCAGCAACCCCGCCGGCGGATCTACCTACAATGAGCAGTTCTTC.

The chain has TRBV11-2 and TRBJ2-3; 10 nucleotides line up with TRBD2. With V trimmed by 5 bases and J by 4 bases, 9 bases remained unmatched. Germline V CDR1 and CDR2: SGHAT, FQNNGV. This CDR3 is built from 16 residues. This CDR3 is CASSRRSGRGADTQYF. The CDR3 bases are TGTGCCAGCAGCCGACGGAGCGGGAGGGGCGCAGATACGCAGTATTTT.

This clonotype showed up many times. The chain employs TRBV9 and TRBJ2-5; TRBD1 aligns across 7 bases. The V gene end was trimmed by 0 bases and the J gene end by 5 bases; junction bases not matched to a gene: 10. The CDR3 consists of 16 residues. Germline values: CDR1 SGDLS, CDR2 YYNGEE. Here the CDR3 DNA reads TGTGCCAGCAGCGTAGGTTTGGGACAGAGGTTGGAGACCCAGTACTTC. Translation: CASSVGLGQRLETQYF.

The rearrangement joins TRBV9 to TRBJ2-7; 7 bases fit TRBD2. The J segment lost 5 bases and the V segment lost 4 bases, leaving 6 bases of the junction unmatched. CDR1 and CDR2 from the germline V gene are SGDLS and YYNGEE. The CDR3 extends over 13 amino acids. Here the CDR3 reads CASSPREDHEQYF. The CDR3 DNA is TGTGCCAGCAGCCCACGGGAGGACCACGAGCAGTACTTC.

The V and J genes are TRBV20-1 and TRBJ2-5; 7 bases map to TRBD2. This CDR3 is built from 14 residues. Germline V gene sequence: CDR1 DFQATT, CDR2 SNEGSKA (reference sequence). Trimming removed 5 bases from V and 2 bases from J; junction bases left unmatched: 8. CDR3 in amino acids: CSAAPLALQETQYF. As DNA, the CDR3 is TGCAGTGCTGCCCCACTAGCGCTTCAAGAGACCCAGTACTTC.

Worth noting for this clonotype: Possible read error: a much larger clone is one base away. The chain couples TRBV20-1 to TRBJ1-1, with D hard to call. Germline V gene lookup returns CDR1 DFQATT and CDR2 SNEGSKA (reference sequence). Trimming took 5 bases from V and 7 from J, leaving 26 bases between them. This CDR3 region has 16 residues. The DNA of the CDR3 is TGCAGTGCTTCTAACCTCATCTATCTTCCCCCCTATGAAGCTTTCTTT. Protein product: CSASNLIYLPPYEAFF.

A remark on this clonotype: A much bigger clone sits one base away, suggesting this may be a read error. V usage is TRBV20-1 and J usage is TRBJ2-7; TRBD2 agrees at 16 bases. The V gene's germline CDR1 is DFQATT and CDR2 SNEGSKA (reference sequence). The CDR3 has 14 residues. CDR3 amino acids: CGAGTSGGASEQYF. In DNA, the CDR3 is TGCGGTGCCGGGACTAGCGGGGGGGCCTCCGAGCAGTACTTC.

In its sample, this clonotype was seen many times. The V and J genes are TRBV5-1 and TRBJ2-2, with a possible D match to TRBD1 (5 bases). Germline-derived CDR1 and CDR2 are SGHRS and YFSETQ. The CDR3 consists of 15 residues. The V end lost 2 bases, the J end lost 0 bases, and 8 bases lay between the germline ends. This chain's CDR3 is CASSFDSANTGELFF. CDR3 coding DNA: TGCGCCAGCAGCTTCGACAGCGCGAACACCGGGGAGCTGTTTTTT.

This clonotype has ten or more counts. This rearrangement joins TRBV3-1 to TRBJ2-5; perhaps D is TRBD1 or TRBD2 (5 bases each). The CDR3 has 17 residues. Germline V gene lookup returns CDR1 LGHDT and CDR2 YNNKEL (reference sequence). Trimming left V 4 bases short and J 1 base short, with 19 bases between. The CDR3 protein is CASSRIRGLKGQETQYF. As DNA, the CDR3 is TGTGCCAGCAGCCGGATCCGGGGCTTGAAGGGCCAAGAGACCCAGTACTTC.

The rearrangement uses TRBV25-1 and TRBJ1-6; a possible D gene is TRBD1 (6 bases). The CDR3 is 14 amino acids. V lost 4 bases, J lost 8 bases, and 12 bases lay in between. Germline assignment: CDR1 MGHDK and CDR2 SYGVNS. The CDR3 DNA reads TGTGCCAGCAGTGGAACAGGGAACGATTCACCCCTCCACTTT. It specifies CASSGTGNDSPLHF.